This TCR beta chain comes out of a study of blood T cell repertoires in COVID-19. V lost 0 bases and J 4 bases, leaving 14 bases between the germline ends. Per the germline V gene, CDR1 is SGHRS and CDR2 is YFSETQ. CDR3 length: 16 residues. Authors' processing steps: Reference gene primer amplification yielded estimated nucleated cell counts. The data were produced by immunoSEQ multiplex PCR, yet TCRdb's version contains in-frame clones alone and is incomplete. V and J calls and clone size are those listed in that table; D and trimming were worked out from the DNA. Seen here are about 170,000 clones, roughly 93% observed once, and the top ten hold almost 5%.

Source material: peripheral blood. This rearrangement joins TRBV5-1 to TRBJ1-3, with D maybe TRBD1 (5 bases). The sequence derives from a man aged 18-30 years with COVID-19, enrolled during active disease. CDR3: CASSLDPGLVGNTIYF. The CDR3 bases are TGCGCCAGCAGCTTGGACCCAGGGTTGGTAGGAAACACCATATATTTT.